A single T cell receptor (beta chain) is shown here with its context. V was cut by 8 bases and J by 0 bases, with 11 bases left in between. This CDR3 region has 13 residues. In germline, CDR1 is LGHDT, CDR2 YNNKEL (reference sequence). Self-reported history from a screening survey and questionnaire set each donor's cohort. This entry belongs to a study of blood T cell repertoires in COVID-19. Only in-frame clones appear in the TCRdb table, and some are missing; sequencing was by immunoSEQ multiplex PCR. The sample has more than 150,000 clones; over 70% are singletons. This TCR came from a man aged 50 to 59 who had recovered from COVID-19. The sample was PBMCs or T cells enriched from blood (not recorded which). The V gene is TRBV3-1 (or the pseudogene TRBV3-2), the J gene TRBJ2-7; no clear D. CDR3 in amino acids: CASEDFRSYEQYF. The CDR3 nucleotides read TGTGCCAGCGAGGATTTTCGCTCCTACGAGCAGTACTTC.